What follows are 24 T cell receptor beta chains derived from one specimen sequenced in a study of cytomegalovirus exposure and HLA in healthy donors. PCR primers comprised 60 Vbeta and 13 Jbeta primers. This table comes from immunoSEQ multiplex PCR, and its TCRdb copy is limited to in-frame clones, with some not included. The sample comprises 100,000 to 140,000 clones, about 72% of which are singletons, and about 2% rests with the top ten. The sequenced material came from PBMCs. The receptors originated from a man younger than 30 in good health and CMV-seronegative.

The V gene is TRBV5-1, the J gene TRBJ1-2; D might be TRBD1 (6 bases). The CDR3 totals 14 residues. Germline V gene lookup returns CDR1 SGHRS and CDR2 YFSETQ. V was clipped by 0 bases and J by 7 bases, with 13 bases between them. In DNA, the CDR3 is TGCGCCAGCAGCTTGGAAGGGGGGGCGAGTGGCTACACCTTC. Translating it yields CASSLEGGASGYTF.

Here the CDR3 reads CASSQRTGDYEQYF. The CDR3 nucleotides read TGTGCCAGCAGCCAGCGGACAGGAGACTACGAGCAGTACTTC. V usage is TRBV7-8 and J usage is TRBJ2-7, with 7 bases lining up with TRBD1. Looked up from germline, CDR1 is SGHVS and CDR2 is FQNEAQ. V gave up 5 bases and J gave up 3 bases; unmatched junction bases: 7. The CDR3 has 14 residues.

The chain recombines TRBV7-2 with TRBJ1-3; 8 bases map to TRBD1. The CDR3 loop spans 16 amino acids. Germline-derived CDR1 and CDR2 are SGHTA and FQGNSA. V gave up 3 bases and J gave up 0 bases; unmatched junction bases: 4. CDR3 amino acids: CASSLTGARSGNTIYF. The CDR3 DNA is TGTGCCAGCAGCTTGACAGGGGCCCGCTCTGGAAACACCATATATTTT. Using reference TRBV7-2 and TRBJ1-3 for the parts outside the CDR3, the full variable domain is GAGVSQSPSNKVTEKGKDVELRCDPISGHTALYWYRQSLGQGLEFLIYFQGNSAPDKSGLPSDRFSAERTGGSVSTLTIQRTQQEDSAVYLCASSLTGARSGNTIYFGEGSWLTVV.

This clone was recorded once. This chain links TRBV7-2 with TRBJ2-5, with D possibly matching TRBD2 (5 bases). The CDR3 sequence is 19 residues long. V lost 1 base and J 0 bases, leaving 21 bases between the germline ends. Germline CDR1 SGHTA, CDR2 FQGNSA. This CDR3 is CASSLVDWASPEYQETQYF. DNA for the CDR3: TGTGCCAGCAGCTTAGTGGATTGGGCTAGCCCGGAGTACCAAGAGACCCAGTACTTC.

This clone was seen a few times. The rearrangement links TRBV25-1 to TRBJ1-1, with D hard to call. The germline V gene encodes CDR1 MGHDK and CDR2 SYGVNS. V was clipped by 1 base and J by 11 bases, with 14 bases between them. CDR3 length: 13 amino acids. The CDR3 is CASSELEMSSAFF. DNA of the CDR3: TGTGCCAGCAGTGAATTGGAAATGTCTAGTGCTTTCTTT.

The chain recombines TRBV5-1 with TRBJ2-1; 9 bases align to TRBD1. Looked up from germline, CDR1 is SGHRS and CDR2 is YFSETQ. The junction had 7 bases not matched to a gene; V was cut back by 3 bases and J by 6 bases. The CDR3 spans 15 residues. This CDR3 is CASSSRGTGLNEQFF. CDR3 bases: TGCGCCAGCAGCTCCCGGGGGACAGGGCTCAATGAGCAGTTCTTC. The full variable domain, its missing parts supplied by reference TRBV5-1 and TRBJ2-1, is KAGVTQTPRYLIKTRGQQVTLSCSPISGHRSVSWYQQTPGQGLQFLFEYFSETQRNKGNFPGRFSGRQFSNSRSEMNVSTLELGDSALYLCASSSRGTGLNEQFFGPGTRLTVL.

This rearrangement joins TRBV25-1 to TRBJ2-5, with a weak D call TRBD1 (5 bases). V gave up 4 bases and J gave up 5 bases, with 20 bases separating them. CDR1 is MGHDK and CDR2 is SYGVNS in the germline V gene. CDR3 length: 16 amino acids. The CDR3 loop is CASSGNTWGSQETQYF. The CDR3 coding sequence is TGTGCCAGCAGTGGAAATACGTGGGGCTCACAGGAGACCCAGTACTTC.

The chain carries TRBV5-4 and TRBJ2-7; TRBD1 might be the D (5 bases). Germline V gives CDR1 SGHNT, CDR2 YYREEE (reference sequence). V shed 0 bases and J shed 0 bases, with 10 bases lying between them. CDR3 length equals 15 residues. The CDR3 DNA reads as TGTGCCAGCAGCTTGGAGGGGTCCCGCTCCTACGAGCAGTACTTC. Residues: CASSLEGSRSYEQYF.

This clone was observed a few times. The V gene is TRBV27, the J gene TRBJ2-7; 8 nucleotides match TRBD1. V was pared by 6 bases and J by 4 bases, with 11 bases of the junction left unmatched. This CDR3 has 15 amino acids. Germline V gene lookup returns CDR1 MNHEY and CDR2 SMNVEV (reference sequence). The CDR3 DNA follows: TGTGCCAGCAGGCCTGGACAGGGTCTAACGTACGAGCAGTACTTC. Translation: CASRPGQGLTYEQYF.

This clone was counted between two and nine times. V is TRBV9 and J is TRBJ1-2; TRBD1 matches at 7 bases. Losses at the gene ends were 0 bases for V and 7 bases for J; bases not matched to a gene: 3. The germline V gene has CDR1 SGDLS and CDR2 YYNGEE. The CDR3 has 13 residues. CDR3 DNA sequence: TGTGCCAGCAGCGTAGGACAGGGAGGTGGCTACACCTTC. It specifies CASSVGQGGGYTF.

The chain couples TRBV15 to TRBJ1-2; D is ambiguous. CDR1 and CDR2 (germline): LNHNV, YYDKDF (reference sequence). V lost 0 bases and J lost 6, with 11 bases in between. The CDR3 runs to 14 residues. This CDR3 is CATSRDREVDGYTF. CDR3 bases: TGTGCCACCAGCAGAGATCGGGAGGTAGATGGCTACACCTTC.

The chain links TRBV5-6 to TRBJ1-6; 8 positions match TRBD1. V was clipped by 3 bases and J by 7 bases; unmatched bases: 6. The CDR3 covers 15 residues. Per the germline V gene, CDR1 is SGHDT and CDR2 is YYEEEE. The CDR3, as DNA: TGTGCCAGCAGCTCGTTAACAGGGGGAAATTCACCCCTCCACTTT. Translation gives CASSSLTGGNSPLHF.

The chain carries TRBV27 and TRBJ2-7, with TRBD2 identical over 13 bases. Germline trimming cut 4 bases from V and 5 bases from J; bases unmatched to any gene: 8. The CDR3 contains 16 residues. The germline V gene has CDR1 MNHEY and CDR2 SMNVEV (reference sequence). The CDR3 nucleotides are TGTGCCAGCAGTTCCGCCGGGACTAGCGGGGCCCACGAGCAGTACTTC. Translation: CASSSAGTSGAHEQYF.

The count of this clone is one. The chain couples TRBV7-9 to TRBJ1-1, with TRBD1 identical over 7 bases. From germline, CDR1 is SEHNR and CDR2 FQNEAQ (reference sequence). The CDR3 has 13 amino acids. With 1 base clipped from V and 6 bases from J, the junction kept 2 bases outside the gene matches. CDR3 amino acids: CASSLVGGSEAFF. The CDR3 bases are TGTGCCAGCAGCTTAGTAGGGGGCTCTGAAGCTTTCTTT.

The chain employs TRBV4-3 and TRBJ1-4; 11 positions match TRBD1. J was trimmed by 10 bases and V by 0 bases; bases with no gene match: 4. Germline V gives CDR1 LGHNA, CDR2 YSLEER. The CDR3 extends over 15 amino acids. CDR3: CASSQEGTGGGKLFF. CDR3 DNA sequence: TGCGCCAGCAGCCAAGAGGGGACAGGGGGAGGAAAACTGTTTTTT.

CDR3 DNA: TGTGCCAGCAGTTTAATAGCGGGGGGCTTCACAGATACGCAGTATTTT. Translating it yields CASSLIAGGFTDTQYF. The J gene is TRBJ2-3, the V gene TRBV7-2, with 10 bases aligning to TRBD2. The V and J ends lost 6 bases and 2 bases, in that order; junction bases with no gene match: 8. Per the germline V gene, CDR1 is SGHTA and CDR2 is FQGNSA. This CDR3 is built from 16 residues. Based on the CDR3 plus reference TRBV7-2 and TRBJ2-3, the full variable domain is GAGVSQSPSNKVTEKGKDVELRCDPISGHTALYWYRQSLGQGLEFLIYFQGNSAPDKSGLPSDRFSAERTGGSVSTLTIQRTQQEDSAVYLCASSLIAGGFTDTQYFGPGTRLTVL.

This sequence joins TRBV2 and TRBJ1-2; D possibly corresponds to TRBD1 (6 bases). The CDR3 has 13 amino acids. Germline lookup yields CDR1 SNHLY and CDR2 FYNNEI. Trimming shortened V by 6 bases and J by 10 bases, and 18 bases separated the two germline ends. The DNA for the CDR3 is TGTGCCAGCAGGGCAGGGGCTCATGTTGACTACACCTTC. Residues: CASRAGAHVDYTF.

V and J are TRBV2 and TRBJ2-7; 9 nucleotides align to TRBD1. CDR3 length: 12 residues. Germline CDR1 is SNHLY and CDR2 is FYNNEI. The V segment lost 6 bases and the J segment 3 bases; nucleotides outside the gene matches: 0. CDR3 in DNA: TGTGCCAGCAGGGGACAGGGCTACGAGCAGTACTTC. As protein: CASRGQGYEQYF.

CDR3 sequence reads: CASRGDSNTGELFF. As DNA, the CDR3 is TGTGCCAGCAGGGGGGACAGTAACACCGGGGAGCTGTTTTTT. The J gene is TRBJ2-2, the V gene TRBV6-1; 7 bases are shared with TRBD1. The CDR3 spans 14 residues. Looked up from germline, CDR1 is MNHNS and CDR2 is SASEGT. V was clipped by 6 bases and J by 2 bases; unmatched bases: 3.

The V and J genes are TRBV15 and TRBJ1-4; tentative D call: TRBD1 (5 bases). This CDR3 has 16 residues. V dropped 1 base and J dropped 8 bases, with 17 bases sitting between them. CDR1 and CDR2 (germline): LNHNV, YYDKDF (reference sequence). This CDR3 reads CATSRGPLGGGEKLFF. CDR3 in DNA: TGTGCCACCAGCAGAGGGCCTTTGGGGGGTGGCGAAAAACTGTTTTTT.

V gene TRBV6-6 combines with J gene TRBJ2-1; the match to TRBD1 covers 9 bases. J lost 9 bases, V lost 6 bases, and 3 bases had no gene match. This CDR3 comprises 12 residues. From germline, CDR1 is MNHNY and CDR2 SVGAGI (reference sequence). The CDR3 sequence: CASRQGAIEQFF. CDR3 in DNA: TGTGCCAGCAGACAGGGGGCGATTGAGCAGTTCTTC.

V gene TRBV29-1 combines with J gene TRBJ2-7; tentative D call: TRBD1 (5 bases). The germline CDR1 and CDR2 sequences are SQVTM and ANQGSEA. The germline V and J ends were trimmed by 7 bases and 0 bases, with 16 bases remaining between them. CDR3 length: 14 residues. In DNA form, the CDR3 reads TGCAGCGCCGCTCTACAGGAGAGCTCCTACGAGCAGTACTTC. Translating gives CSAALQESSYEQYF.

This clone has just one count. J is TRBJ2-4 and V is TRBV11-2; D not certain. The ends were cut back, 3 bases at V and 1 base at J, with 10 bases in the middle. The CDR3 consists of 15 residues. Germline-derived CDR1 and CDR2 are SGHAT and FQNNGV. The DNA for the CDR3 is TGTGCCAGCAGCTTGAGTCCCACGGCCAAAAACATTCAGTACTTC. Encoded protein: CASSLSPTAKNIQYF.

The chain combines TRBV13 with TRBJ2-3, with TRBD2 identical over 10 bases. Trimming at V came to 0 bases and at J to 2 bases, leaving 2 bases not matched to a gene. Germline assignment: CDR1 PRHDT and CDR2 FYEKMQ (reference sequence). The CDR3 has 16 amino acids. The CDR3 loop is CASSLGLAGLTDTQYF. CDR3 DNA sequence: TGTGCCAGCAGCTTAGGACTAGCGGGGCTCACAGATACGCAGTATTTT.